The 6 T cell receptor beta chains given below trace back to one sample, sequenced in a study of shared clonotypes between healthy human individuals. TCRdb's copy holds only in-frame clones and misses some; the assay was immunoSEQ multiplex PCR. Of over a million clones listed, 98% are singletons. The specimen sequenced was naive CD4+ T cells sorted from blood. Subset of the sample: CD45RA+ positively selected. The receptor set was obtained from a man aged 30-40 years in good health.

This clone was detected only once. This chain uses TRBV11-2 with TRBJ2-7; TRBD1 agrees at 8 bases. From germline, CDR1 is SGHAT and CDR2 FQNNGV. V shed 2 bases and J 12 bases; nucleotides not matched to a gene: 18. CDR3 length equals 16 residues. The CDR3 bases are TGTGCCAGCAGCTTACCATTCCGGGACAGGTCGGGAGTTCGGTACTTC. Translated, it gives CASSLPFRDRSGVRYF.

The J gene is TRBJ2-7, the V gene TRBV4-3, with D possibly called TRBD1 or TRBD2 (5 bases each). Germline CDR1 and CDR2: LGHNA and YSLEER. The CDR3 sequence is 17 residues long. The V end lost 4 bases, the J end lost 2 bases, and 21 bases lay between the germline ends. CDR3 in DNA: TGCGCCAGCAGCCCCGACCCGGGGACCTTAGGGGCCTACGAGCAGTACTTC. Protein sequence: CASSPDPGTLGAYEQYF.

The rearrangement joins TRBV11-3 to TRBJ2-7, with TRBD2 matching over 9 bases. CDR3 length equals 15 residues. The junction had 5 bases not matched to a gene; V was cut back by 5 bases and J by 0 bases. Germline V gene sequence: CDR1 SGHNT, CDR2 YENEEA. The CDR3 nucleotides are TGTGCCAGCAGCGATAGTAGCGGGGGCTCCTACGAGCAGTACTTC. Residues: CASSDSSGGSYEQYF.

CDR3 coding DNA: TGTGCCAGCAGCCAAGAAGGGTTAACCGGGGAGCTGTTTTTT. Its translation: CASSQEGLTGELFF. The V call is TRBV4-2, the J call TRBJ2-2; no clear D gene. Trimming removed 0 bases from V and 5 bases from J, with 7 bases in between. The CDR3 spans 14 residues. CDR1 and CDR2 from the germline V gene are LGHNA and YNFKEQ.

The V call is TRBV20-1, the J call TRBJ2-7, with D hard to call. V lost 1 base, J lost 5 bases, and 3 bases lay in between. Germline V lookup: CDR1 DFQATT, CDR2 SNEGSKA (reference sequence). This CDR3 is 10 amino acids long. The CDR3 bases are TGCAGTGCTAGAGCAAACGAGCAGTACTTC. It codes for CSARANEQYF.

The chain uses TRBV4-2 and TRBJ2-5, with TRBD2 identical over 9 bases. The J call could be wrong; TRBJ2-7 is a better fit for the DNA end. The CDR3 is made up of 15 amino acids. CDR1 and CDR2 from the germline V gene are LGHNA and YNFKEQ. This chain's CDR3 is CASSQELAGAYEQYF. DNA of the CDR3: TGTGCCAGCAGCCAAGAGTTAGCGGGAGCCTACGAGCAGTACTTC.